Shown below are 20 T cell receptor beta chains from a single sample sequenced in a study of cytomegalovirus exposure and HLA in healthy donors. Vbeta (60) and Jbeta (13) primers were used in the PCR. Method: immunoSEQ multiplex PCR; TCRdb's copy keeps in-frame clones and lacks some. In the table there are about 160,000 clones, approximately 79% of which are singletons. The sequencing input was PBMCs. The receptors shown here come from a man aged 35 to 55 in good health and CMV-seronegative.

The V and J genes are TRBV21-1 and TRBJ1-3; TRBD1 is taken as the D call from the table, unchecked against the DNA. TRBV21-1 is termed a pseudogene. The CDR3 covers 15 residues. The CDR3: CASSKAASTGNTIYF. CDR3 bases: TGTGCCAGCAGCAAAGCGGCCAGTACTGGAAACACCATATATTTT.

The rearrangement uses TRBV9 and TRBJ1-5; D not certain. V was cut by 4 bases and J by 0 bases, with 11 bases left in between. The CDR3 spans 15 residues. The V gene's germline CDR1 is SGDLS and CDR2 YYNGEE. The CDR3 protein is CASSTGDYSNQPQHF. CDR3 in DNA: TGTGCCAGCAGCACGGGAGATTATAGCAATCAGCCCCAGCATTTT.

The V and J genes are TRBV7-2 and TRBJ1-3; a weak D match, TRBD1 (5 bases). V was pared by 1 base and J by 6 bases, with 16 bases between. The CDR3 is made up of 16 amino acids. Germline V gene data show CDR1 as SGHTA and CDR2 as FQGNSA. The chain's CDR3 is CASSLGVGGSANTIYF. The CDR3 DNA reads TGTGCCAGCAGCTTAGGGGTCGGGGGTTCCGCAAACACCATATATTTT.

This rearrangement joins TRBV9 to TRBJ1-1; 8 bases fit TRBD1. This CDR3 has 16 residues. CDR1 is SGDLS, CDR2 YYNGEE, per germline. V lost 4 bases, J lost 0 bases, and 8 bases stayed unmatched. Written as DNA, the CDR3 is TGTGCCAGCAGCCCTCGACAGGGGACCATGAACACTGAAGCTTTCTTT. This sequence encodes CASSPRQGTMNTEAFF.

The chain couples TRBV7-2 to TRBJ1-1; TRBD1 matches at 8 bases. The J segment lost 1 base and the V segment lost 2 bases, leaving 3 bases of the junction unmatched. Per germline, CDR1 SGHTA and CDR2 FQGNSA. The CDR3 is made up of 15 amino acids. The CDR3 here is CASSLSDRANTEAFF. CDR3 bases: TGTGCCAGCAGCTTATCGGACAGGGCGAACACTGAAGCTTTCTTT.

A single count supports this clone. The V call is TRBV7-2, the J call TRBJ1-6, with 8 bases aligning to TRBD1. The length of the CDR3 is 15 residues. Germline assignment: CDR1 SGHTA and CDR2 FQGNSA. The V and J ends lost 0 bases and 10 bases, in that order; junction bases with no gene match: 5. In DNA form, the CDR3 reads TGTGCCAGCAGCTTAGCGCAGGGGGCCAGGTCACCCCTCCACTTT. Translated: CASSLAQGARSPLHF.

This chain uses TRBV5-4 with TRBJ2-7, with 9 bases that match TRBD2. V lost 0 bases, J lost 4 bases, and 14 bases stayed unmatched. The CDR3 has 18 residues. Germline V gene lookup returns CDR1 SGHNT and CDR2 YYREEE (reference sequence). The CDR3 DNA sequence: TGTGCCAGCAGCTTGGTGGGGGCGGGAGGGGGGGCCCCGTACGAGCAGTACTTC. Translation: CASSLVGAGGGAPYEQYF.

The V and J genes are TRBV6-6 and TRBJ1-6; weak D call: TRBD1 (5 bases). This CDR3 is built from 14 residues. The V gene lost 7 bases and the J gene lost 5 bases, with 12 bases spanning the gap. CDR1 is MNHNY, CDR2 SVGAGI, per germline (reference sequence). Here the CDR3 reads CASIYRSDNSPLHF. CDR3 DNA: TGTGCCAGCATCTACAGGAGCGATAATTCACCCCTCCACTTT.

The chain couples TRBV9 to TRBJ2-1; the match to TRBD2 covers 15 bases. The ends lost 4 bases at V and 1 base at J; junction bases unmatched: 3. Germline V lookup: CDR1 SGDLS, CDR2 YYNGEE. The CDR3 spans 17 residues. The CDR3 spells CASSTGLAGGSYNEQFF. DNA of the CDR3: TGTGCCAGCAGCACGGGACTAGCGGGGGGTTCCTACAATGAGCAGTTCTTC. Complete variable domain (other parts from reference TRBV9 and TRBJ2-1): DSGVTQTPKHLITATGQRVTLRCSPRSGDLSVYWYQQSLDQGLQFLIQYYNGEERAKGNILERFSAQQFPDLHSELNLSSLELGDSALYFCASSTGLAGGSYNEQFFGPGTRLTVL.

This clone was counted between two and nine times. The chain recombines TRBV6-6 with TRBJ1-2; D is unresolved. There are 15 residues in the CDR3. The V and J ends lost 2 bases and 6 bases respectively, with 16 bases between them. Germline V gene sequence: CDR1 MNHNY, CDR2 SVGAGI (reference sequence). Here the CDR3 reads CASSYHPQTGDGYTF. As DNA, the CDR3 is TGTGCCAGCAGTTACCATCCTCAGACGGGTGATGGCTACACCTTC.

V usage is TRBV9 and J usage is TRBJ1-6; 7 bases are shared with TRBD1. V lost 0 bases to trimming and J lost 8 bases; unmatched junction nucleotides: 5. This CDR3 contains 15 residues. CDR1 and CDR2 from the germline V gene are SGDLS and YYNGEE. CDR3 protein: CASSVVAGGDSPLHF. CDR3 in DNA: TGTGCCAGCAGCGTAGTGGCAGGGGGAGATTCACCCCTCCACTTT.

The chain is built from TRBV5-1 and TRBJ1-2, with a tentative D call TRBD1 (6 bases). Trimming stripped 4 bases from V and 6 bases from J, with 10 bases between. CDR3 length equals 12 residues. Germline CDR1 SGHRS, CDR2 YFSETQ. The CDR3 reads CASSLQGDGYTF. As DNA, the CDR3 is TGCGCCAGCAGCCTACAGGGAGATGGCTACACCTTC. Variable domain in full (rest from reference TRBV5-1 and TRBJ1-2): KAGVTQTPRYLIKTRGQQVTLSCSPISGHRSVSWYQQTPGQGLQFLFEYFSETQRNKGNFPGRFSGRQFSNSRSEMNVSTLELGDSALYLCASSLQGDGYTFGSGTRLTVV.

The chain employs TRBV5-4 and TRBJ2-7; no clear D gene. Trimming took off 5 bases at V and 6 bases at J, with 9 bases between the two ends. CDR1 SGHNT and CDR2 YYREEE come from the germline V gene (reference sequence). This CDR3 region has 11 residues. The CDR3 loop reads CASRNGGEQYF. Written as DNA, the CDR3 is TGTGCCAGCAGGAACGGTGGCGAGCAGTACTTC.

This clone turned up a few times. V and J are TRBV6-5 and TRBJ2-7; weak D call: TRBD1 (6 bases). V was pared by 2 bases and J by 1 base, with 6 bases between. CDR3 length equals 13 residues. CDR1 is MNHEY and CDR2 is SVGAGI in the germline V gene. The CDR3 DNA reads as TGTGCCAGCAGTTACGGACAGTCCTACGAGCAGTACTTC. Translated, it gives CASSYGQSYEQYF.

This clone was observed a few times. V usage is TRBV5-1 and J usage is TRBJ1-2; tentatively, D is TRBD1 (5 bases). The V gene lost 0 bases and the J gene lost 8 bases, with 20 bases spanning the gap. Per the germline V gene, CDR1 is SGHRS and CDR2 is YFSETQ. CDR3 length: 16 amino acids. The CDR3 here is CASSLDGQGPRRGYTF. The CDR3, as DNA: TGCGCCAGCAGCTTGGACGGTCAGGGCCCTCGTCGGGGCTACACCTTC.

The V and J genes are TRBV9 and TRBJ2-3, with D possibly TRBD2 on 6 matching bases. V was trimmed by 0 bases and J by 3 bases, leaving 11 bases between them. The CDR3 loop spans 15 amino acids. Germline V gives CDR1 SGDLS, CDR2 YYNGEE. CDR3 protein: CASSVGRGWTDTQYF. CDR3 coding DNA: TGTGCCAGCAGCGTAGGGCGGGGTTGGACAGATACGCAGTATTTT.

The chain links TRBV5-1 to TRBJ2-5; D call uncertain. The ends were cut back, 7 bases at V and 2 bases at J, with 9 bases in the middle. The CDR3 covers 12 residues. Per the germline V gene, CDR1 is SGHRS and CDR2 is YFSETQ. The CDR3 sequence is CASSESQETQYF. The CDR3 DNA is TGCGCCAGCTCGGAGTCGCAAGAGACCCAGTACTTC.

The chain is built from TRBV5-1 and TRBJ2-3, with 9 nucleotides matching TRBD2. Looked up from germline, CDR1 is SGHRS and CDR2 is YFSETQ. The V gene end was trimmed by 3 bases and the J gene end by 3 bases; junction bases not matched to a gene: 8. This CDR3 comprises 16 residues. CDR3 sequence: CASSSRAGGLTDTQYF. CDR3 nucleotides: TGCGCCAGCAGCTCAAGAGCGGGGGGCCTTACAGATACGCAGTATTTT.

The V gene is TRBV19, the J gene TRBJ1-4; D is undetermined. V was shortened by 3 bases and J by 11 bases, with 10 bases between the two germline ends. The CDR3 is 12 residues long. Per the germline V gene, CDR1 is LNHDA and CDR2 is SQIVND (reference sequence). The CDR3 spells CASSILGGKLFF. The DNA for the CDR3 is TGTGCCAGTAGTATTCTCGGAGGGAAACTGTTTTTT.

Turning to this clone: One junction end disagrees with the germline gene, perhaps due to a read error. V and J are TRBV7-9 and TRBJ2-1; no firm D call. Per the germline V gene, CDR1 is SEHNR and CDR2 is FQNEAQ (reference sequence). This CDR3 is 12 amino acids long. The CDR3 DNA reads as TGTTCCAGCAGCCTAATTTGGGCCCAGCAGTTCTTC. Its translation: CSSSLIWAQQFF.